This T cell receptor beta chain was recovered during a study of CD8+CD57+ T cells in acquired aplastic anemia. Germline V lookup: CDR1 SNHLY, CDR2 FYNNEI. The CDR3 length equals 10 residues, ends included. Genomic DNA was employed as the template in profiling TCR beta VDJ and CDR3. One entry per CDR3 protein, called by TCRdb with MiXCR from the reads. The sample contains about 260,000 distinct CDR3 sequences, roughly 82% of which appear only once. Of note for this clonotype: Lacking the conserved final phenylalanine or tryptophan, this CDR3 likely reflects a read error. The DNA is left out, because the CDR3 cannot be placed on it with certainty; the CDR3 is given as TCRdb lists it.

The patients chosen for sequencing had shown expansion of CD8+CD57+ cells (detected by flow cytometry). The chain carries TRBV2 and TRBJ2-5; TRBD1 reflects the table's D call only, with no check against the DNA. This TCR derives from a human donor with aplastic anemia. Sequenced sample: sorted CD4+, CD8+, or CD8+CD57+ T cells (not recorded which) from PBMCs. The CDR3 is CASREPGQAY.